The 18 T cell receptor delta chains below all came from one sample that was sequenced in a study of gamma-delta T cells after stem cell transplantation. TCRdb re-called the RT-PCR reads through CATT. The table has 2,500 to 3,000 delta-chain clones, roughly 3.5% seen once; the top ten hold around 30%. Sequenced input: gamma-delta T cells. The receptors come from a human donor. It is not recorded whose cells these are; they may come from a transplant donor.

This clone has just a few counts. A read error is likely here: a far larger clone is one base away. The same CDR3 can be traced to other DNA sequences in this sample. This chain connects TRDV2 to TRDJ1; 9 nucleotides match TRDD3. CDR3 size: 18 residues. From germline, CDR1 is GEAIGNYY and CDR2 EKD. V was clipped by 3 bases and J by 1 base; unmatched bases: 14. The CDR3, as DNA: TGTGCCTGTGACCGACTAGGGACGGGGGATACCGGCACCGATAAACTCATCTTT. As protein: CACDRLGTGDTGTDKLIF.

This clone appeared a few times. This likely traces to a read error, being one base from a far larger clone. Other DNA sequences in this specimen translate into the identical CDR3. The chain joins TRDV2 to TRDJ1; 10 bases line up with TRDD3. Per the germline V gene, CDR1 is GEAIGNYY and CDR2 is EKD. The CDR3 covers 17 residues. The V and J ends lost 1 base and 0 bases, in that order; junction bases with no gene match: 7. The CDR3 region is CACDTVGGYQYTDKLIF. CDR3 DNA sequence: TGTGCCTGTGACACTGTTGGGGGATACCAGTACACCGATAAACTCATCTTT.

Of note for this clone: Since a far larger clone is one base different, this is likely a read error. Other DNA sequences in the same sample also yield this CDR3. The chain couples TRDV2 to TRDJ1; D is unclear. Germline V gene sequence: CDR1 GEAIGNYY, CDR2 EKD. This CDR3 is built from 13 residues. CDR3 in amino acids: CACDPLRADKLIF. CDR3 bases: TGTGCCTGTGACCCCTTGAGGGCCGATAAGCTCATCTTT.

This clone occurred a few times. This could be a read error, since a much larger clone is one nucleotide away. This CDR3 is also generated by other DNA sequences in the sample. The chain joins TRDV2 to TRDJ2, with 7 bases lining up with TRDD3. The CDR3 has 15 residues. Germline lookup yields CDR1 GEAIGNYY and CDR2 EKD. The CDR3 spells CACDPVGDKTAQLFF. CDR3 nucleotide sequence: TGTGCCTGTGACCCCGTAGGGGATAAGACAGCACAGCTCTTCTTT.

By sample share, this clone is medium-sized. The chain recombines TRDV2 with TRDJ1; 13 positions match TRDD3. This CDR3 spans 17 amino acids. CDR1 is GEAIGNYY and CDR2 is EKD in the germline V gene. V shed 3 bases, J shed 0 bases, and the junction held 6 bases outside the gene matches. The CDR3 here is CACDAVLGDTDTDKLIF. CDR3 coding DNA: TGTGCCTGTGACGCCGTACTGGGGGATACGGACACCGATAAACTCATCTTT.

Concerning this clone itself: The TCRdb protein, from a much larger clone, departs from this DNA's translation at residue 6, likely by read error; the protein shown derives from the DNA. This sample also contains other DNA sequences that code for the same CDR3. The chain employs TRDV2 and TRDJ1; D is uncertain. The CDR3 totals 15 residues. V lost 0 bases and J lost 0, with 10 bases in between. CDR1 and CDR2 (germline): GEAIGNYY, EKD. The CDR3 loop reads CACDTPEPYTDKLIF. In DNA, the CDR3 is TGTGCCTGTGACACCCCGGAGCCATACACCGATAAACTCATCTTT.

This clone was seen only a few times. TCRdb shows a much larger clone's protein in place of this DNA's translation, and the two differ at residue 4, likely through a read error; the protein shown is translated from the DNA. This sequence joins TRDV2 and TRDJ1; 11 nucleotides match TRDD3. The V and J ends lost 5 bases and 4 bases, in that order; junction bases with no gene match: 11. The CDR3 sequence is 16 residues long. CDR1 GEAIGNYY and CDR2 EKD come from the germline V gene. The CDR3 nucleotides read TGTGCCTGTGGCCCCTGGGGGATACCTGGGGGCGATAAACTCATCTTT. Protein product: CACGPWGIPGGDKLIF.

A note on this clone: A read error is likely here: a far larger clone is one base away. Within the sample, other DNA sequences also encode this same CDR3. This chain joins TRDV2 and TRDJ1; 11 nucleotides align to TRDD3. Germline V gene lookup returns CDR1 GEAIGNYY and CDR2 EKD. The CDR3 has 16 amino acids. In nucleotides, the CDR3 is TGTGCTTGTGAGGGTCTGGGGGATACCCCAGCCGATAAACTCATCTTT. This gives the protein CACEGLGDTPADKLIF.

This clone is termed medium-sized (0.01 to 0.1%). The chain couples TRDV2 to TRDJ1, with 12 bases that match TRDD3. Germline V gene data show CDR1 as GEAIGNYY and CDR2 as EKD. Trimming took 5 bases from V and 2 from J; bases not matched to a gene: 11. The length of the CDR3 is 17 residues. Here the CDR3 reads CACVGLLGDTDTDKLIF. The CDR3 DNA follows: TGTGCCTGTGTCGGCTTGCTGGGGGATACGGATACCGATAAACTCATCTTT.

This clone is categorized as large. Within the sample, other DNA sequences also encode this same CDR3. Here the CDR3 reads CACDTLLRSEVLGGSTTDKLIF. CDR3 in DNA: TGTGCCTGTGACACCCTTCTTCGATCGGAAGTACTGGGGGGTTCGACCACCGATAAACTCATCTTT. The chain employs TRDV2 and TRDJ1; TRDD3 matches 8 bases. The germline V gene encodes CDR1 GEAIGNYY and CDR2 EKD. V lost 0 bases to trimming and J lost 1 base; unmatched junction nucleotides: 24. This CDR3 contains 22 residues.

Relative to its sample, this clone is large (0.1 to 1%). The same CDR3 also results from other DNA sequences found in this sample. V and J are TRDV2 and TRDJ1; D possibly corresponds to TRDD3 (5 bases). The germline CDR1 and CDR2 sequences are GEAIGNYY and EKD. This CDR3 is 16 amino acids long. V was shortened by 0 bases and J by 4 bases, with 17 bases between the two germline ends. CDR3 protein: CACDTLTGSHSDKLIF. CDR3 DNA: TGTGCCTGTGACACCTTGACTGGATCCCACAGCGATAAACTCATCTTT.

A note on this clone: TCRdb has a much larger clone's protein, which differs at residue 4 from the translation of this DNA, likely because of a read error; what is shown is the protein translated from the DNA. The chain is built from TRDV2 and TRDJ1; TRDD3 is a possible D gene (6 bases). V was pared by 5 bases and J by 5 bases, with 23 bases between. CDR3 length: 16 amino acids. CDR1 is GEAIGNYY, CDR2 EKD, per germline. The CDR3 here is CACGPVGAASKDKLIF. The CDR3 nucleotides are TGTGCCTGTGGCCCGGTGGGGGCCGCTTCAAAAGATAAACTCATCTTT.

This clone was counted between two and nine times. The protein in TCRdb stems from a much larger clone and differs at residue 5 from this DNA's translation, likely a read error; here the protein is translated from the DNA. V and J are TRDV2 and TRDJ1; perhaps TRDD3 as D (5 bases). The CDR3 contains 16 residues. Between the trimmed V and J ends, which lost 3 bases and 1 base, there was a span of 17 bases. CDR1 GEAIGNYY and CDR2 EKD come from the germline V gene. The DNA of the CDR3 is TGTGCCTGTGACGCCGTGGGGTTGCCGGTCACCGATAAACTCATCTTT. This translates into CACDAVGLPVTDKLIF.

In this sample, this clone turned up a few times. This may stem from a read error, because a much larger clone lies one nucleotide away. The identical CDR3 is also encoded by other nucleotide sequences in the sample. The V call is TRDV2, the J call TRDJ1; D is possibly TRDD2 (5 bases). The germline V gene has CDR1 GEAIGNYY and CDR2 EKD. The CDR3 has 16 amino acids. CDR3: CACDTLGAPITDKLIF. CDR3 DNA sequence: TGTGCCTGCGACACTCTCGGGGCTCCTATCACCGATAAACTCATCTTT.

Notes on this clone: This CDR3 is also generated by other DNA sequences in the sample. The genes are TRDV2 and TRDJ1; 13 positions agree with TRDD3. V lost 1 base and J lost 5; bases outside the gene matches: 3. The CDR3 runs to 15 residues. CDR1 and CDR2 (germline): GEAIGNYY, EKD. The CDR3 loop reads CACDTLLGDTDKLIF. In DNA, the CDR3 is TGTGCCTGTGACACGTTACTGGGGGATACGGATAAACTCATCTTT.

This clone was detected only a few times. The TCRdb record carries a much larger clone's protein, which differs from this DNA's translation at residue 18; a read error is the likely cause, and the protein listed here is the DNA translation. The rearrangement joins TRDV2 to TRDJ1; TRDD3 agrees at 12 bases. The CDR3 is 20 residues long. Germline assignment: CDR1 GEAIGNYY and CDR2 EKD. Here the CDR3 DNA reads TGTGCCTGTGACAAGGTTGCTGGGGGATACGCGGTGGGTACCACCGATAAACCCATCTTT. It encodes CACDKVAGGYAVGTTDKPIF.

In this sample, this clone is medium-sized. The chain couples TRDV2 to TRDJ1; 8 nucleotides match TRDD3. With V trimmed by 0 bases and J by 1 base, 18 bases remained unmatched. Germline V lookup: CDR1 GEAIGNYY, CDR2 EKD. This CDR3 has 20 amino acids. In DNA, the CDR3 is TGTGCCTGTGACACCGTTGAAGGGGGGATAGAATCCGCGGGCACCGATAAACTCATCTTT. It specifies CACDTVEGGIESAGTDKLIF.

In regard to this clone: This likely came from a read error, as a far larger clone is one base away. The rearrangement links TRDV2 to TRDJ3, with 10 bases that match TRDD3. Germline V gene lookup returns CDR1 GEAIGNYY and CDR2 EKD. This CDR3 has 22 amino acids. The CDR3 loop is CACDTFPGGGYSSSWDTRRMFF. Here the CDR3 DNA reads TGTGCCTGTGACACTTTCCCGGGTGGGGGATACTCAAGCTCCTGGGACACCCGACGGATGTTTTTC.